Presented here are 10 T cell receptor beta chains from one specimen sequenced in a study of beta chain features in type 1 diabetes. Overall study findings and caveats: TCRB CDR3s from Type 1 diabetes patients were moderately but significantly shorter in all four CD4+ subsets.

Their specific antigens are unknown. Of the isolated RNA, all was reverse transcribed, and so the sequenced material was expressed TCRB transcripts. Some clones are missing from TCRdb's copy, which holds only in-frame ones; the method was immunoSEQ multiplex PCR. The sample consists of about 260,000 clones, around 21% of them appearing once. The sequenced sample consisted of naive CD4+ T cells from blood. The receptors were sampled from a woman in her 40s with type 1 diabetes.

This clone was detected a few times. The chain couples TRBV6-6 to TRBJ2-1, with TRBD1 matching 7 bases. J lost 10 bases, V lost 6 bases, and 6 bases had no gene match. Germline-derived CDR1 and CDR2 are MNHNY and SVGAGI (reference sequence). CDR3 length: 12 amino acids. CDR3 protein: CASRPDRDEQFF. Here the CDR3 DNA reads TGTGCCAGCAGACCCGACAGGGACGAGCAGTTCTTC.

CDR3 sequence (DNA): TGTGCCAGCAGCTTACGTCTAGCGGGGGGGCCATTGGATGAGCAGTTCTTC. Its protein product is CASSLRLAGGPLDEQFF. The rearrangement uses TRBV7-9 and TRBJ2-1, with TRBD2 matching over 12 bases. CDR3 length: 17 amino acids. From germline, CDR1 is SEHNR and CDR2 FQNEAQ (reference sequence). Germline trimming cut 2 bases from V and 8 bases from J; bases unmatched to any gene: 10. The full variable domain, in which reference TRBV7-9 and TRBJ2-1 provide the parts outside the CDR3, is DTGVSQNPRHKITKRGQNVTFRCDPISEHNRLYWYRQTLGQGPEFLTYFQNEAQLEKSRLLSDRFSAERPKGSFSTLEIQRTEQGDSAMYLCASSLRLAGGPLDEQFFGPGTRLTVL.

The chain employs TRBV19 and TRBJ2-1; a weak D match, TRBD2 (5 bases). The ends were cut back, 6 bases at V and 5 bases at J, with 23 bases in the middle. The CDR3 sequence is 17 residues long. Germline CDR1 and CDR2: LNHDA and SQIVND (reference sequence). The DNA of the CDR3 is TGTGCCAGTAGCCCGAGCTCCGGGGTAACCAGCCACAATGAGCAGTTCTTC. This translates into CASSPSSGVTSHNEQFF. Looking up the rest from reference TRBV19 and TRBJ2-1 gives the full variable domain: DGGITQSPKYLFRKEGQNVTLSCEQNLNHDAMYWYRQDPGQGLRLIYYSQIVNDFQKGDIAEGYSVSREKKESFPLTVTSAQKNPTAFYLCASSPSSGVTSHNEQFFGPGTRLTVL.

This clone has just a few counts. V and J are TRBV5-6 and TRBJ2-7, with unresolved D. The V and J ends lost 0 bases and 0 bases respectively, with 4 bases between them. The CDR3 is 13 amino acids. The germline V gene has CDR1 SGHDT and CDR2 YYEEEE. CDR3 loop: CASSLAGSYEQYF. The CDR3 nucleotides read TGTGCCAGCAGCTTGGCCGGCTCCTACGAGCAGTACTTC.

The genes are TRBV7-9 and TRBJ1-4, with 7 nucleotides matching TRBD1. J lost 5 bases, V lost 5 bases, and 8 bases had no gene match. Germline V gene lookup returns CDR1 SEHNR and CDR2 FQNEAQ (reference sequence). This CDR3 comprises 15 residues. In DNA form, the CDR3 reads TGTGCCAGCAGCCCACCCGTGACAGGGAATGAAAAACTGTTTTTT. Amino acids: CASSPPVTGNEKLFF.

The V and J genes are TRBV4-3 and TRBJ2-1, with 8 positions matching TRBD1. V lost 1 base to trimming and J lost 2 bases; unmatched junction nucleotides: 16. The CDR3 has 20 amino acids. Germline V gene data show CDR1 as LGHNA and CDR2 as YSLEER. The CDR3 DNA reads as TGCGCCAGCAGCCAAGTATTAAGCGGACAGGGATCCTTGGCCTACAATGAGCAGTTCTTC. Translated, it gives CASSQVLSGQGSLAYNEQFF.

This clone was recorded a few times. V is TRBV18 and J is TRBJ1-4; D remains unclear. The CDR3 has 11 amino acids. Trimming pared 6 bases from V and 5 bases from J, leaving 4 bases between. Germline V gene lookup returns CDR1 KGHSH and CDR2 LQKENI. The CDR3 DNA is TGTGCCAGCTCCCTCAATGAAAAACTGTTTTTT. Translation: CASSLNEKLFF.

The V and J genes are TRBV4-2 and TRBJ2-1, with 11 positions matching TRBD2. The V segment lost 6 bases and the J segment 5 bases; nucleotides outside the gene matches: 6. CDR3 length equals 15 residues. Germline V gives CDR1 LGHNA, CDR2 YNFKEQ. Written as DNA, the CDR3 is TGTGCCAGCAGACGTAGCGGGAGGGACGACAATGAGCAGTTCTTC. Amino acid sequence: CASRRSGRDDNEQFF.

This clone has just a few counts. Other DNA sequences within the sample encode an identical CDR3. The gene calls are TRBV10-3 and TRBJ1-1, with D possibly matching TRBD1 (6 bases). The CDR3 is 13 residues long. The germline V and J ends were trimmed by 7 bases and 1 base, with 10 bases remaining between them. Germline CDR1 is ENHRY and CDR2 is SYGVKD. The CDR3 DNA reads as TGTGCCATCACCTCGACAGGGAACACTGAAGCTTTCTTT. Protein product: CAITSTGNTEAFF.

This clone was seen only a few times. This rearrangement joins TRBV30 to TRBJ1-2, with TRBD1 matching over 9 bases. The CDR3 totals 14 residues. V was clipped by 4 bases and J by 2 bases; unmatched bases: 5. The V gene's germline CDR1 is GTSNPN and CDR2 SVGIG (reference sequence). In DNA form, the CDR3 reads TGTGCCTGGACCCGGACAGGGGAGAACTATGGCTACACCTTC. It is translated as CAWTRTGENYGYTF.